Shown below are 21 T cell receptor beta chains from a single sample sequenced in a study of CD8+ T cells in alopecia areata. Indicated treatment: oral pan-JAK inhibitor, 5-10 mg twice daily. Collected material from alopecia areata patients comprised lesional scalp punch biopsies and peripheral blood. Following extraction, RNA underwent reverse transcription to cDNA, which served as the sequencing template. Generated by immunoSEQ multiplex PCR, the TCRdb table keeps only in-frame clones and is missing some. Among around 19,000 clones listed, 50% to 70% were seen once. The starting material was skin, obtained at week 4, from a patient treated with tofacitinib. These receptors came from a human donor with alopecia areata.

The CDR3 spells CASSQDTVQSAFF. The CDR3 nucleotides read TGCGCCAGCAGCCAAGACACCGTTCAGTCAGCTTTCTTT. The chain has TRBV4-1 and TRBJ1-1; no clear D gene. Germline V lookup: CDR1 MGHRA, CDR2 YSYEKL. The CDR3 has 13 amino acids. The germline V and J ends were trimmed by 0 bases and 10 bases, with 12 bases remaining between them.

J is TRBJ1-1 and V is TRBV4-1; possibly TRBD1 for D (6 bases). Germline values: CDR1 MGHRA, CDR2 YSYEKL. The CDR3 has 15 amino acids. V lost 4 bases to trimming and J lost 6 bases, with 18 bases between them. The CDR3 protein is CASSPRFREGAEAFF. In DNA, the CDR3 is TGCGCCAGCAGCCCCCGGTTCAGGGAGGGGGCTGAAGCTTTCTTT.

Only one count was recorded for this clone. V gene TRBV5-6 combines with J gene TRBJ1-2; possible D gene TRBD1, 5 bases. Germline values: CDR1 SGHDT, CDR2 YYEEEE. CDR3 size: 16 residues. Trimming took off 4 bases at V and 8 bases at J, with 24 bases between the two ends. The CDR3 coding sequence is TGTGCCAGCAGCCGCGATAGCAGGGACTTTCGGAAGGGCTACACCTTC. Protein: CASSRDSRDFRKGYTF.

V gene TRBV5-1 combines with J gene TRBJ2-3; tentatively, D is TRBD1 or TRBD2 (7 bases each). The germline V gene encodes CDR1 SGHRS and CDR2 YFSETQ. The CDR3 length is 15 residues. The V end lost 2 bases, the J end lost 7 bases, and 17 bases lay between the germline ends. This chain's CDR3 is CASSLSGGVPNTQYF. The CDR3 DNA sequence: TGCGCCAGCAGCTTATCAGGGGGGGTTCCAAATACGCAGTATTTT.

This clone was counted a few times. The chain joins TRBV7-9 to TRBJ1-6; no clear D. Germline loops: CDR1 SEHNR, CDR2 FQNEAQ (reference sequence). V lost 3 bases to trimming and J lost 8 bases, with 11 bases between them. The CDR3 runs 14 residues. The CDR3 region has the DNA TGTGCCAGCAGCTTCGGACCCGGGGATTCACCCCTCCACTTT. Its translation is CASSFGPGDSPLHF.

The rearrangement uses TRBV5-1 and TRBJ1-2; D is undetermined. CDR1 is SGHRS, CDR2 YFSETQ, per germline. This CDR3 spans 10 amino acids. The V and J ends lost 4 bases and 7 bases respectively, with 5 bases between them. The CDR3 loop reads CASSPSGYTF. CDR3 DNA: TGCGCCAGCAGCCCGTCTGGCTACACCTTC. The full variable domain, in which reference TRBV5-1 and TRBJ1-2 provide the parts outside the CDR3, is KAGVTQTPRYLIKTRGQQVTLSCSPISGHRSVSWYQQTPGQGLQFLFEYFSETQRNKGNFPGRFSGRQFSNSRSEMNVSTLELGDSALYLCASSPSGYTFGSGTRLTVV.

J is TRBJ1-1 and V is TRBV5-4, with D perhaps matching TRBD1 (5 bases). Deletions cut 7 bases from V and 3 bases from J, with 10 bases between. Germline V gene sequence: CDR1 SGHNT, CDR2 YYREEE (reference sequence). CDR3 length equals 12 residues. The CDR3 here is CASRGADTEAFF. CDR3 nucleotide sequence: TGTGCCAGCCGGGGCGCCGACACTGAAGCTTTCTTT.

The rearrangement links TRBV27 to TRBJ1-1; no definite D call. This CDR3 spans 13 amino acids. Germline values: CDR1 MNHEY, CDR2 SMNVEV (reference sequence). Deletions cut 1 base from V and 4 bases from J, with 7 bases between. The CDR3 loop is CASSLYGSTEAFF. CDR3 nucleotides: TGTGCCAGCAGTTTATATGGTAGCACTGAAGCTTTCTTT.

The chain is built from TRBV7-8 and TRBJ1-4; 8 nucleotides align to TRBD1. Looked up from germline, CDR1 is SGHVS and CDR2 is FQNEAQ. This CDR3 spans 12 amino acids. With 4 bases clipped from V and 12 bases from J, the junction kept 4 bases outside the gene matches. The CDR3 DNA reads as TGTGCCAGCAGCTCTAGGGACAGGCAACTGTTTTTT. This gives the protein CASSSRDRQLFF.

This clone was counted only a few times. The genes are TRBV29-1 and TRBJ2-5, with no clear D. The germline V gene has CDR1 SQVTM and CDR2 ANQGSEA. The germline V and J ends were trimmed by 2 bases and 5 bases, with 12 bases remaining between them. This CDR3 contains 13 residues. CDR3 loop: CSVEQGIGETQYF. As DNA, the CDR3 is TGCAGCGTTGAACAAGGCATAGGGGAGACCCAGTACTTC.

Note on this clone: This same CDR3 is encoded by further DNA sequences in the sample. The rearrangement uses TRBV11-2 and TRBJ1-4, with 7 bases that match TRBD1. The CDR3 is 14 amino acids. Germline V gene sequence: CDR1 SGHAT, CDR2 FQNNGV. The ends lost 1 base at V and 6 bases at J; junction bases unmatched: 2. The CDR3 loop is CASSLGQGDEKLFF. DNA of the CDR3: TGTGCCAGCAGCTTAGGGCAGGGGGATGAAAAACTGTTTTTT.

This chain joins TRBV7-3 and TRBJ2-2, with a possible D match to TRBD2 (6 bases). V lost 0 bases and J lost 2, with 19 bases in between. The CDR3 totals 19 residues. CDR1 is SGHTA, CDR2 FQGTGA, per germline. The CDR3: CASSLTRGAGTLNTGELFF. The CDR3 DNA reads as TGTGCCAGCAGCTTAACGCGGGGTGCCGGGACGTTAAACACCGGGGAGCTGTTTTTT.

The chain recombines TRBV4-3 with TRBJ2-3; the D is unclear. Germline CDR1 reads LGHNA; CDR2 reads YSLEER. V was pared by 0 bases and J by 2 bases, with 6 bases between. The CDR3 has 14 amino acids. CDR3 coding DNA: TGCGCCAGCAGCCAAGATAGGTTCACAGATACGCAGTATTTT. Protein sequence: CASSQDRFTDTQYF.

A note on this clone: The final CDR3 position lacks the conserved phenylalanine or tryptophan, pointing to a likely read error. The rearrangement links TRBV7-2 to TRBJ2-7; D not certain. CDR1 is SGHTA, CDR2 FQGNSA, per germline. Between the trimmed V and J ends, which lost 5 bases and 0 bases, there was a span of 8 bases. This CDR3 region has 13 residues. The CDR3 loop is CASSTGFSYEQYL. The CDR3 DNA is TGTGCCAGCAGCACCGGATTCTCCTACGAGCAGTACCTC.

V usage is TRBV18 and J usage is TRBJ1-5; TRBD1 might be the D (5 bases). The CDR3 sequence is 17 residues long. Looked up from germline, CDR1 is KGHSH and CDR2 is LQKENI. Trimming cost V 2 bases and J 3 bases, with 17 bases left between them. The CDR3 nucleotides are TGTGCCAGCTCACCATCCCCCCAGGGCCTATCCAATCAGCCCCAGCATTTT. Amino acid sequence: CASSPSPQGLSNQPQHF.

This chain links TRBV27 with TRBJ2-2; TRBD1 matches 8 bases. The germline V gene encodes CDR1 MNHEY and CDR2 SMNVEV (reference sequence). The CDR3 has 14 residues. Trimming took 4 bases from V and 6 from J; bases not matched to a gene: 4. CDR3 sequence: CASSYRQGPGELFF. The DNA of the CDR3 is TGTGCCAGCAGTTACAGACAGGGGCCCGGGGAGCTGTTTTTT.

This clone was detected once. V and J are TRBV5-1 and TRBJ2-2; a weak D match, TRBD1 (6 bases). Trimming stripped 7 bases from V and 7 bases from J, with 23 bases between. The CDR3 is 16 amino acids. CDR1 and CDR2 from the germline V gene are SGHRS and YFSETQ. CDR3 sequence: CASHEGQGWTGGELFF. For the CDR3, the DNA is TGCGCCAGCCACGAAGGGCAGGGGTGGACCGGCGGGGAGCTGTTTTTT.

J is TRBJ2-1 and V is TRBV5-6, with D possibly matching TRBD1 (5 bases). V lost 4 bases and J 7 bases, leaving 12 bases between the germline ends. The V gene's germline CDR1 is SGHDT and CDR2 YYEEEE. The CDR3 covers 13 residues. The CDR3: CASSLGARNEQFF. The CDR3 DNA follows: TGTGCCAGCAGCCTTGGGGCTCGGAATGAGCAGTTCTTC. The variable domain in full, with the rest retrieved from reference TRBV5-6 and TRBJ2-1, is DAGVTQSPTHLIKTRGQQVTLRCSPKSGHDTVSWYQQALGQGPQFIFQYYEEEERQRGNFPDRFSGHQFPNYSSELNVNALLLGDSALYLCASSLGARNEQFFGPGTRLTVL.

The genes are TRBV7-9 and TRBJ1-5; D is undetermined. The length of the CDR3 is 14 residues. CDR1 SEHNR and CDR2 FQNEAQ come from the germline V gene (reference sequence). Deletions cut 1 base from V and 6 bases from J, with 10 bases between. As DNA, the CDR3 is TGTGCCAGCAGCTTAGGGGGAAACGCTCAGCCCCAGCATTTT. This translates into CASSLGGNAQPQHF.

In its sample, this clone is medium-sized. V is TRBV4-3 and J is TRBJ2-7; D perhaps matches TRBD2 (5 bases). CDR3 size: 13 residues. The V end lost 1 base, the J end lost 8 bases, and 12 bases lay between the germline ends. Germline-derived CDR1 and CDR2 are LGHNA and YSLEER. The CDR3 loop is CASSQGNGVKQYF. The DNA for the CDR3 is TGCGCCAGCAGCCAAGGGAACGGGGTCAAGCAGTACTTC.

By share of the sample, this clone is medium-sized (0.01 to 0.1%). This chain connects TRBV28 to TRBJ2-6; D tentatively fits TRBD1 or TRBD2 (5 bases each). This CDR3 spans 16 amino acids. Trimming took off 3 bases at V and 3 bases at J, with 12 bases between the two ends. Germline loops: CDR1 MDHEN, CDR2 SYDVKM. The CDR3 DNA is TGTGCCAGCAGTTTGCCTCGGGGCCATGGGGCCAACGTCCTGACTTTC. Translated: CASSLPRGHGANVLTF.